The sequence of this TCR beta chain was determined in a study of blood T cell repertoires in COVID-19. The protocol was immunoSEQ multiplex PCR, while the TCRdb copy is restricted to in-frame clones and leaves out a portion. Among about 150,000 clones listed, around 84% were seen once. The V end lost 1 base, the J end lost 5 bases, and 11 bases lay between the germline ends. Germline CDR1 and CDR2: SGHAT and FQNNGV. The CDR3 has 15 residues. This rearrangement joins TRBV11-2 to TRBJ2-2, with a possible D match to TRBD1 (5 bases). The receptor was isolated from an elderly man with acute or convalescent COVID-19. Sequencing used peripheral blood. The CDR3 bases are TGTGCCAGCAGCTTAGCACCGACAGATACCGGGGAGCTGTTTTTT. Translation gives CASSLAPTDTGELFF.